This TCR beta chain is from a study of OX40 agonist ivuxolimab in advanced cancers. On the study more broadly: Patients were dosed with the agonistic anti-OX40 (CD134) antibody ivuxolimab. In three patients, partial responses were observed, one with hepatocellular carcinoma and two with cutaneous melanoma. Study-level points and caveats: CD8+ T cells showed, on average, more clonal expansion than CD4+ cells.

Points on this clone: Its specificity is not known.

TCRdb's table, derived via immunoSEQ multiplex PCR, lists solely in-frame clones and lacks some. The table records about 82,000 clones, more than 70% of them present only once. Germline V gene lookup returns CDR1 GTSNPN and CDR2 SVGIG (reference sequence). V lost 0 bases, J lost 3 bases, and 9 bases lay in between. This CDR3 is built from 13 residues. The sequence came from an adult with an advanced solid tumor such as melanoma, head and neck, liver or kidney cancer. This chain connects TRBV30 to TRBJ2-7; D gene uncertain. The sample consisted of CD4+ or CD8+ T cells sorted from blood, taken in a trial of the OX40 agonist ivuxolimab. The CDR3 reads CAWSVRTNYEQYF. The CDR3 DNA follows: TGTGCCTGGAGTGTACGCACCAACTACGAGCAGTACTTC.